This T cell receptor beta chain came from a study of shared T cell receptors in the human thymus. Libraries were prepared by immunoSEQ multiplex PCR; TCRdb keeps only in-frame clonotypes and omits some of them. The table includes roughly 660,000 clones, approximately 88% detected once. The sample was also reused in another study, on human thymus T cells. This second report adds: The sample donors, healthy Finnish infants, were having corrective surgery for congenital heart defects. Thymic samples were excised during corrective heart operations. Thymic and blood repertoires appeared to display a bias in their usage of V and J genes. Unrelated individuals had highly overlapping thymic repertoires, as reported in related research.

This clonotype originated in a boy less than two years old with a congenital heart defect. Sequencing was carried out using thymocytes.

The CDR3 spells CASSSGTSGLWTGELFF. The DNA of the CDR3 is TGCGCCAGCAGCTCGGGGACTAGCGGCCTTTGGACCGGGGAGCTGTTTTTT. The rearrangement links TRBV5-1 to TRBJ2-2, with 11 bases lining up with TRBD2. CDR1 is SGHRS, CDR2 YFSETQ, per germline. The junction had 9 bases not matched to a gene; V was cut back by 3 bases and J by 5 bases. The CDR3 has 17 amino acids.